This T cell receptor (beta chain) was sequenced for a study of metastatic and nonmetastatic thyroid tumors. This clone was counted many times. Per germline, CDR1 SGHDT and CDR2 YYEEEE. Between the trimmed V and J ends, which lost 4 bases and 0 bases, there was a span of 16 bases. The CDR3 has 16 residues. Per the study methods: Researchers built a distant-metastasis classifier for papillary thyroid cancer that drew on CDR3 differences across clinicopathological groups. TCRdb re-processed the PCR reads through MiXCR. These V and J calls are TCRdb output, not the study's own analysis. The sample comprises 85,000 to 100,000 clones, roughly 13% of which are singletons, and approximately 10% rests with the top ten. Patients had received no treatment of any kind before thyroid surgery.

This chain connects TRBV5-6 to TRBJ1-1; D unclear. Source material: blood. This clonotype was obtained from a female donor with papillary thyroid cancer or a benign thyroid nodule (not recorded which). Some clones in this sample may be carry-over from other donors' samples. The CDR3 is CASSRPREILNTEAFF. DNA of the CDR3: TGTGCCAGCAGCCGCCCCCGGGAGATATTGAACACTGAAGCTTTCTTT. Together with reference TRBV5-6 and TRBJ1-1, the CDR3 gives the full variable domain: DAGVTQSPTHLIKTRGQQVTLRCSPKSGHDTVSWYQQALGQGPQFIFQYYEEEERQRGNFPDRFSGHQFPNYSSELNVNALLLGDSALYLCASSRPREILNTEAFFGQGTRLTVV.